This T cell receptor (beta chain) derives from a study of a mutant IDH1 vaccine in newly diagnosed glioma. Study-wide context: Eight vaccine doses were administered to patients at weeks 1, 3, 5, 7, 11, 15, 19 and 23. The start of vaccination came 4-6 weeks after radiotherapy alone, or with temozolomide cycles.

Noted time point: week 23, last vaccination. What each vaccine dose contained was 300 ug of mutant IDH1 20-mer peptide, accompanied by topical imiquimod. Each tumor in the donors was a new WHO grade 3 or 4 astrocytoma, IDH1-mutant and ATRX-lost. The V end was cut by 5 bases, the J end by 0 bases, with 10 bases between. The CDR3 loop spans 14 amino acids. Per germline, CDR1 SGHTA and CDR2 FQGNSA. With respect to this clone: Its target is not known.

TCRdb's copy holds only in-frame clones and misses some; the assay was immunoSEQ multiplex PCR. The top ten hold around 6.2% of the sample, which has tens of thousands of clones, about 80% seen once. The chain joins TRBV7-2 to TRBJ1-1; a possible D gene is TRBD1 (6 bases). This TCR was sampled from a man aged 40-49 years with glioma. The input for sequencing was PBMCs, taken from a glioma patient whose treatment included an IDH1 peptide vaccine. CDR3 protein: CASSIDRLNTEAFF. The CDR3 bases are TGTGCCAGCAGCATAGACAGGTTGAACACTGAAGCTTTCTTT.